This TCR beta chain came from a study of cytomegalovirus exposure and HLA in healthy donors. The primer mix had 60 Vbeta and 13 Jbeta primers. Clones were read by immunoSEQ multiplex PCR, and TCRdb kept only the in-frame ones, dropping some. The table shows some 120,000 clones, with about three quarters occurring only once. Trimming took 5 bases from V and 8 from J, leaving 18 bases between them. Per germline, CDR1 MDHEN and CDR2 SYDVKM. The CDR3 is 14 residues long. Regarding the study as a whole: HLA alleles showed associations with about 17,000 TCR beta sequences in a later analysis, at a 0.05 false discovery rate. The CMV antigen specificity of a few CMV-associated chains was confirmed through in vitro analysis.

To note about this clone: Antigen: not known.

The J gene is TRBJ1-2, the V gene TRBV28, with no clear D. Material: PBMCs. This clonotype originated in a man between 25 and 39 years old in good health and CMV-seronegative. The CDR3 spells CASSDFPGGPGYTF. In nucleotides, the CDR3 is TGTGCCAGCAGTGATTTCCCTGGAGGGCCGGGCTACACCTTC.